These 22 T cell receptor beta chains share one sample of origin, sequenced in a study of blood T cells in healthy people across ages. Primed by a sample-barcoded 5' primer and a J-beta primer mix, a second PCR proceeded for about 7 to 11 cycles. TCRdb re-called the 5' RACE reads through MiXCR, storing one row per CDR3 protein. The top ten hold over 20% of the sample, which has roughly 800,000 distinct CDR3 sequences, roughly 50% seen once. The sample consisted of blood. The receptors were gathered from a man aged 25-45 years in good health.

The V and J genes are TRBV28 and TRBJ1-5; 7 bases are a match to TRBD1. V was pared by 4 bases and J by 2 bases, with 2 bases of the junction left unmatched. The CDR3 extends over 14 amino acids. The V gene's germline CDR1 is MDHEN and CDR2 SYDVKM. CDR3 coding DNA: TGTGCCAGCAGTTGGGACAGCGGCAATCAGCCCCAGCATTTT. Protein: CASSWDSGNQPQHF.

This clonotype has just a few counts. CDR3 sequence reads: CSVPGSYGYTF. For the CDR3, the DNA is TGCAGCGTTCCCGGGAGCTATGGCTACACCTTC. V usage is TRBV29-1 and J usage is TRBJ1-2, with D unresolved. This CDR3 is built from 11 residues. Germline CDR1 SQVTM, CDR2 ANQGSEA. V lost 5 bases and J 4 bases, leaving 8 bases between the germline ends. Filled out from reference TRBV29-1 and TRBJ1-2, the complete variable domain reads SAVISQKPSRDICQRGTSLTIQCQVDSQVTMMFWYRQQPGQSLTLIATANQGSEATYESGFVIDKFPISRPNLTFSTLTVSNMSPEDSSIYLCSVPGSYGYTFGSGTRLTVV.

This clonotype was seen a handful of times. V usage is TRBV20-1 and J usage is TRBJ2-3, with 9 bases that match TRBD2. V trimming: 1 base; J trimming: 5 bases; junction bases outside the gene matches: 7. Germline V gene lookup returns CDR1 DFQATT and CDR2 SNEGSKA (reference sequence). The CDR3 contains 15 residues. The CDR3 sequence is CSARVLAGAIDTQYF. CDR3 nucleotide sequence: TGCAGTGCTAGAGTGTTAGCGGGGGCGATAGATACGCAGTATTTT.

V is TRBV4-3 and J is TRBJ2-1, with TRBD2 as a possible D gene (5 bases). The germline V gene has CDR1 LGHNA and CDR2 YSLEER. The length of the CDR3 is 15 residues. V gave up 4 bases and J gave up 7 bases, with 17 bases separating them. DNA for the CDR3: TGCGCCAGCAGCCCCATGCCCGGGGTGCGGAATGAGCAGTTCTTC. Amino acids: CASSPMPGVRNEQFF.

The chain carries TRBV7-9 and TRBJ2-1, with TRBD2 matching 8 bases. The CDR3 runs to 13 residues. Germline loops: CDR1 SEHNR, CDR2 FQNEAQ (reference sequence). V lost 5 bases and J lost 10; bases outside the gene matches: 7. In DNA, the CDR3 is TGTGCCAGCAGCCAGGGGTCGGGAGGGGAGCAGTTCTTC. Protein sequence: CASSQGSGGEQFF.

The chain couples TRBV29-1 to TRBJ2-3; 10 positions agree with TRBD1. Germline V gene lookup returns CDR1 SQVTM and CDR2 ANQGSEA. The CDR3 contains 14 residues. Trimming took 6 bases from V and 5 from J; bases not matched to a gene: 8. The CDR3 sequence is CSVSTGTGVDTQYF. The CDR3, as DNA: TGCAGCGTCTCCACCGGGACAGGGGTAGATACGCAGTATTTT.

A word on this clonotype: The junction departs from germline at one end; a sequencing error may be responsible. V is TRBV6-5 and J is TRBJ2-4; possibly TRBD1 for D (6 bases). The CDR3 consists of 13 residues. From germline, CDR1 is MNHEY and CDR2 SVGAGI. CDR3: CAGSYGQKNIQYF. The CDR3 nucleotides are TGTGCCGGCAGTTATGGACAGAAAAACATTCAGTACTTC.

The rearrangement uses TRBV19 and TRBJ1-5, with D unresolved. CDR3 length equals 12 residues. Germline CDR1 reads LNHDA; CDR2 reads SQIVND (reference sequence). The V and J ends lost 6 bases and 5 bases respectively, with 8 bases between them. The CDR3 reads CASSRLDQPQHF. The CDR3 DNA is TGTGCCAGTAGCCGTCTTGATCAGCCCCAGCATTTT.

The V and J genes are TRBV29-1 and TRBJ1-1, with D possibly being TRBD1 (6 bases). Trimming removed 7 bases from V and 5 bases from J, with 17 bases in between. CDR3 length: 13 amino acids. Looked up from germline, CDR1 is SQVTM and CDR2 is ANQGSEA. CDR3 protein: CSAGTNRDTEAFF. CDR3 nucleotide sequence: TGCAGCGCTGGAACTAACAGGGATACTGAAGCTTTCTTT.

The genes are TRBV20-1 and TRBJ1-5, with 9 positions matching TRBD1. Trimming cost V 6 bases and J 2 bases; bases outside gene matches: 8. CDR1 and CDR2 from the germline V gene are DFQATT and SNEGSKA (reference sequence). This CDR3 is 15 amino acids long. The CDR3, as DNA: TGCAGTGCGGGCTTAGGACAGGGGCGCAATCAGCCCCAGCATTTT. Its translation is CSAGLGQGRNQPQHF.

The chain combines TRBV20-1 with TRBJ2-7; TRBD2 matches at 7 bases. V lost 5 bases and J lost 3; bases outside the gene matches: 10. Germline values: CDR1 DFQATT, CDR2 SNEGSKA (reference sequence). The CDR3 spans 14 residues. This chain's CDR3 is CSAPRLAEVYEQYF. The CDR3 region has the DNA TGCAGTGCTCCCCGGCTAGCGGAAGTCTACGAGCAGTACTTC.

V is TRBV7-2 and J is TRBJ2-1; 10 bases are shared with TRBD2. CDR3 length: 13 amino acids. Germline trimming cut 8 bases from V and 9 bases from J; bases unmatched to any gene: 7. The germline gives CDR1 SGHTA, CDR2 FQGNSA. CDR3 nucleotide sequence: TGTGCCAGCGGACTAGCGGAGCACACTGAGCAGTTCTTC. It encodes CASGLAEHTEQFF.

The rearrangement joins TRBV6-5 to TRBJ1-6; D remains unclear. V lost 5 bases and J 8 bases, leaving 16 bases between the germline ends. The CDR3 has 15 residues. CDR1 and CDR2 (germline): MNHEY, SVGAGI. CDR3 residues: CASSPSDGADSPLHF. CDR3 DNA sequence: TGTGCCAGCAGTCCGTCGGACGGAGCTGATTCACCCCTCCACTTT.

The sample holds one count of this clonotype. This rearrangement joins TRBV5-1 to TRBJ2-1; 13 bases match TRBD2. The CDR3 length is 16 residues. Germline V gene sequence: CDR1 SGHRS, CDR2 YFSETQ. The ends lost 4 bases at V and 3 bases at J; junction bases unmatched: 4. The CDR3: CASSRGTSGIYNEQFF. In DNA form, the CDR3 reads TGCGCCAGCAGCCGGGGGACTAGCGGGATCTACAATGAGCAGTTCTTC.

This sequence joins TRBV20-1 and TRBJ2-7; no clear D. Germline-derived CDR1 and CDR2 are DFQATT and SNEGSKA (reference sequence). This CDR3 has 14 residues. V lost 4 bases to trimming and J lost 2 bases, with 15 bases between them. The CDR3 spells CSAIAERSPYEQYF. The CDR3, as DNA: TGCAGTGCTATCGCAGAGCGTAGCCCCTACGAGCAGTACTTC.

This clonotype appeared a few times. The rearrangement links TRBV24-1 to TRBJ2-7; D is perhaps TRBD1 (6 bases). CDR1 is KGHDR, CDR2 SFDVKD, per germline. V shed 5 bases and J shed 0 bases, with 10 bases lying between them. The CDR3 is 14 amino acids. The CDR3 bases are TGTGCCACCAGTGGGCAGGGGTCCTCCTACGAGCAGTACTTC. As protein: CATSGQGSSYEQYF.

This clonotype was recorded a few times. DNA of the CDR3: TGTGCCAGCAGAATGAGCGGGAGTCAGGAGACCCAGTACTTC. Translation: CASRMSGSQETQYF. The chain combines TRBV28 with TRBJ2-5; 8 bases agree with TRBD2. The CDR3 totals 14 residues. Germline lookup yields CDR1 MDHEN and CDR2 SYDVKM. V shed 6 bases and J 5 bases; nucleotides not matched to a gene: 8.

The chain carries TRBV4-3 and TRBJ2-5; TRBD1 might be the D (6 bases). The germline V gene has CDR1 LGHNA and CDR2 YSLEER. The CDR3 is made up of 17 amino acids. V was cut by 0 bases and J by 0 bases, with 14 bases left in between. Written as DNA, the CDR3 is TGCGCCAGCAGCCAAGAGGGGGCCCCAGGGAACCAAGAGACCCAGTACTTC. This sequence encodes CASSQEGAPGNQETQYF.

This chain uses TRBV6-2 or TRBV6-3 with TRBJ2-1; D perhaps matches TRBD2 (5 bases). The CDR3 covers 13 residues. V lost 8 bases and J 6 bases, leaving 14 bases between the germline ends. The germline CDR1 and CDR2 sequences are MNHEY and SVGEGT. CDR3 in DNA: TGTGCCAGCGGTCTGCGGGTTGTCAATGAGCAGTTCTTC. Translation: CASGLRVVNEQFF.

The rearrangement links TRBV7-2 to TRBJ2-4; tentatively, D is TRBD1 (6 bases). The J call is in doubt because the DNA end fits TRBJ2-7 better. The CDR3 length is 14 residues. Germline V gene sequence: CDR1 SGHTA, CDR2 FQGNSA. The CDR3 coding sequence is TGTGCCAGCAGCTCCCGGGACACCAGCCTCGAGCAGTACTTC. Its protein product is CASSSRDTSLEQYF.

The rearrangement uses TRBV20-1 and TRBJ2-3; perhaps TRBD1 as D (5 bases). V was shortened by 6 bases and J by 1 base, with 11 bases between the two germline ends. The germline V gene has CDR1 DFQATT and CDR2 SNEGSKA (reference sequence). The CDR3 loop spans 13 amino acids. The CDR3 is CSARAIGTDTQYF. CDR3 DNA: TGCAGTGCCAGGGCCATTGGCACAGATACGCAGTATTTT.

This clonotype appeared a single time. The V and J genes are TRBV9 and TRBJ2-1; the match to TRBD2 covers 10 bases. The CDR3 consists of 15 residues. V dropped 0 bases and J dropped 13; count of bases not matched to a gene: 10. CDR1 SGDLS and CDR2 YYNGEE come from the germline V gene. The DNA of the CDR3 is TGTGCCAGCAGCGTAGCCCCTAGCGGGAGTACCCCTCAGTTCTTC. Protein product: CASSVAPSGSTPQFF.